The 18 T cell receptor beta chains below all came from one sample that was sequenced in a study of cytomegalovirus exposure and HLA in healthy donors. PCR involved 60 Vbeta and 13 Jbeta primers. Assay: immunoSEQ multiplex PCR; the TCRdb copy retains only in-frame clones and omits some. Counted here are 130,000 to 150,000 clones, around 77% occurring once; the ten biggest clones make up around 6.7%. Specimen: PBMCs. Receptor source: a woman in her thirties or forties in good health and CMV-seropositive.

The chain combines TRBV5-1 with TRBJ2-2, with 8 bases aligning to TRBD2. V lost 4 bases to trimming and J lost 2 bases; unmatched junction nucleotides: 4. Germline CDR1 reads SGHRS; CDR2 reads YFSETQ. This CDR3 has 15 amino acids. DNA of the CDR3: TGCGCCAGCAGCCGGGCGGGGGGAAACACCGGGGAGCTGTTTTTT. This codes for CASSRAGGNTGELFF.

The chain recombines TRBV7-9 with TRBJ2-7; D possibly corresponds to TRBD2 (5 bases). CDR1 and CDR2 (germline): SEHNR, FQNEAQ (reference sequence). This CDR3 contains 12 residues. Trimming removed 5 bases from V and 3 bases from J, with 8 bases in between. The CDR3 is CASSNSVYEQYF. The DNA for the CDR3 is TGTGCCAGCAGCAATAGCGTCTACGAGCAGTACTTC.

V gene TRBV7-9 combines with J gene TRBJ2-1; TRBD2 is a possible D gene (6 bases). Germline assignment: CDR1 SEHNR and CDR2 FQNEAQ (reference sequence). With 2 bases removed from V and 5 bases from J, the gap between germline ends came to 13 bases. The CDR3 covers 15 residues. This chain's CDR3 is CASSLLALLNNEQFF. The CDR3 DNA follows: TGTGCCAGCAGCTTACTAGCGCTACTTAACAATGAGCAGTTCTTC.

This chain connects TRBV30 to TRBJ1-5; 9 bases are a match to TRBD1. J was trimmed by 4 bases and V by 3 bases; bases with no gene match: 7. This CDR3 region has 15 residues. Germline lookup yields CDR1 GTSNPN and CDR2 SVGIG (reference sequence). This CDR3 reads CAWRRQGVGNQPQHF. CDR3 in DNA: TGTGCCTGGAGACGACAGGGGGTAGGTAATCAGCCCCAGCATTTT.

The V gene is TRBV2, the J gene TRBJ2-7; a possible D gene is TRBD2 (6 bases). This CDR3 is built from 14 residues. Germline CDR1 reads SNHLY; CDR2 reads FYNNEI. V dropped 6 bases and J dropped 2 bases, with 14 bases sitting between them. CDR3 coding DNA: TGTGCCAGCAGGAGGGCTAGCGAAACCTACGAGCAGTACTTC. Translated, it gives CASRRASETYEQYF. The full variable domain, in which reference TRBV2 and TRBJ2-7 provide the parts outside the CDR3, is EPEVTQTPSHQVTQMGQEVILRCVPISNHLYFYWYRQILGQKVEFLVSFYNNEISEKSEIFDDQFSVERPDGSNFTLKIRSTKLEDSAMYFCASRRASETYEQYFGPGTRLTVT.

The rearrangement links TRBV6-5 to TRBJ2-2, with 9 bases fitting TRBD2. This CDR3 has 16 amino acids. The germline V gene encodes CDR1 MNHEY and CDR2 SVGAGI. V lost 4 bases and J lost 5; bases outside the gene matches: 8. The CDR3 sequence: CASSSLGSGGTGELFF. The DNA of the CDR3 is TGTGCCAGCAGTTCCCTCGGTAGCGGGGGAACCGGGGAGCTGTTTTTT.

This sequence joins TRBV18 and TRBJ2-1; 10 bases match TRBD2. The V gene end was trimmed by 3 bases and the J gene end by 4 bases; junction bases not matched to a gene: 6. Germline V lookup: CDR1 KGHSH, CDR2 LQKENI. CDR3 size: 16 residues. CDR3 coding DNA: TGTGCCAGCTCACCCAGCGGGGGGGCTTATTACAATGAGCAGTTCTTC. Its protein is CASSPSGGAYYNEQFF.

V and J are TRBV9 and TRBJ2-5; 11 nucleotides align to TRBD2. CDR1 and CDR2 from the germline V gene are SGDLS and YYNGEE. CDR3 length equals 15 residues. V trimming: 2 bases; J trimming: 1 base; junction bases outside the gene matches: 1. In DNA form, the CDR3 reads TGTGCCAGCAGCGTTAGCGGGGGGGCCCAAGAGACCCAGTACTTC. The encoded protein is CASSVSGGAQETQYF. The entire variable domain, with the rest obtained from reference TRBV9 and TRBJ2-5, is as follows: DSGVTQTPKHLITATGQRVTLRCSPRSGDLSVYWYQQSLDQGLQFLIQYYNGEERAKGNILERFSAQQFPDLHSELNLSSLELGDSALYFCASSVSGGAQETQYFGPGTRLLVL.

A remark on this clone: One base separates it from a far larger clone, so it is likely a read error. This chain connects TRBV11-2 to TRBJ2-7, with D hard to call. Germline assignment: CDR1 SGHAT and CDR2 FQNNGV. The CDR3 is made up of 15 amino acids. V was clipped by 0 bases and J by 2 bases, with 11 bases between them. CDR3 region: CASSLDPPSTYEQYF. The CDR3 region has the DNA TGTGCCAGCAGCTTAGATCCACCTTCTACCTACGAGCAGTACTTC.

The V call is TRBV28, the J call TRBJ1-4; maybe TRBD1 (6 bases). Trimming stripped 2 bases from V and 4 bases from J, with 11 bases between. The CDR3 loop spans 15 amino acids. Germline V gene lookup returns CDR1 MDHEN and CDR2 SYDVKM. CDR3 nucleotides: TGTGCCAGCAGTTTAGCAGGGGCCATTAATGAAAAACTGTTTTTT. It is translated as CASSLAGAINEKLFF.

This clone was picked up one time. The chain is built from TRBV27 and TRBJ1-1, with no clear D. Trimming left V 5 bases short and J 3 bases short, with 10 bases between. There are 13 residues in the CDR3. Germline lookup yields CDR1 MNHEY and CDR2 SMNVEV (reference sequence). The CDR3 is CASSARLDTEAFF. The CDR3 DNA reads TGTGCCAGCAGTGCCCGGTTGGACACTGAAGCTTTCTTT.

This sequence joins TRBV6-6 and TRBJ1-4; perhaps TRBD1 as D (6 bases). Germline V lookup: CDR1 MNHNY, CDR2 SVGAGI (reference sequence). The CDR3 spans 14 residues. The ends were cut back, 5 bases at V and 2 bases at J, with 9 bases in the middle. The chain's CDR3 is CASSRGQTNEKLFF. The CDR3 DNA is TGTGCCAGCAGTCGAGGACAGACTAATGAAAAACTGTTTTTT.

The chain recombines TRBV27 with TRBJ2-5; D perhaps matches TRBD2 (7 bases). The germline CDR1 and CDR2 sequences are MNHEY and SMNVEV (reference sequence). The V end was cut by 3 bases, the J end by 1 base, with 9 bases between. The CDR3 loop spans 14 amino acids. CDR3 coding DNA: TGTGCCAGCAGTTTTCGGGGGGCCCAAGAGACCCAGTACTTC. Translation gives CASSFRGAQETQYF.

This clone was recorded only once. The V gene is TRBV6-5, the J gene TRBJ2-5; 10 bases map to TRBD1. The CDR3 covers 15 residues. The V gene's germline CDR1 is MNHEY and CDR2 SVGAGI. V was clipped by 2 bases and J by 5 bases; unmatched bases: 5. CDR3: CASSYARTGGETQYF. CDR3 sequence (DNA): TGTGCCAGCAGTTACGCACGGACAGGGGGGGAGACCCAGTACTTC.

This chain links TRBV2 with TRBJ1-4; a possible D gene is TRBD1 (6 bases). This CDR3 contains 15 residues. Germline CDR1 is SNHLY and CDR2 is FYNNEI. The germline V and J ends were trimmed by 3 bases and 4 bases, with 12 bases remaining between them. DNA for the CDR3: TGTGCCAGCAGTGAGCGACAGGCGTTTAATGAAAAACTGTTTTTT. Translating gives CASSERQAFNEKLFF.

This clone was seen more than once but under ten times. The chain combines TRBV5-1 with TRBJ1-2; D not certain. CDR3 size: 14 residues. The V end was cut by 0 bases, the J end by 0 bases, with 6 bases between. Looked up from germline, CDR1 is SGHRS and CDR2 is YFSETQ. The CDR3 coding sequence is TGCGCCAGCAGCTTGGGCCAGGCTAACTATGGCTACACCTTC. Amino acids: CASSLGQANYGYTF.

This chain links TRBV7-3 with TRBJ2-1; TRBD2 agrees at 9 bases. The CDR3 totals 13 residues. CDR1 and CDR2 (germline): SGHTA, FQGTGA. After removal of 1 base from V and 13 bases from J, the junction contained 5 bases not matched to a gene. CDR3 nucleotide sequence: TGTGCCAGCAGCTTAAGTAGCGGGGGCCTACAGTTCTTC. Its protein product is CASSLSSGGLQFF. The full variable domain, completed using reference TRBV7-3 and TRBJ2-1, is GAGVSQTPSNKVTEKGKYVELRCDPISGHTALYWYRQSLGQGPEFLIYFQGTGAADDSGLPNDRFFAVRPEGSVSTLKIQRTERGDSAVYLCASSLSSGGLQFFGPGTRLTVL.

This clone was counted between two and nine times. The chain couples TRBV6-5 to TRBJ1-5; D unresolved. The CDR3 spans 13 residues. Trimming left V 0 bases short and J 7 bases short, with 7 bases between. CDR1 is MNHEY and CDR2 is SVGAGI in the germline V gene. The CDR3 here is CASSYSNTQPQHF. Here the CDR3 DNA reads TGTGCCAGCAGTTACTCGAACACCCAGCCCCAGCATTTT.